This TCR beta chain came from a study of OX40 agonist ivuxolimab in advanced cancers. Study context: Of mixed ages from about 23 to 85 and averaging around 60 years, the group was roughly 85% male.

Method: immunoSEQ multiplex PCR; TCRdb's copy keeps in-frame clones and lacks some. The sample lists about 83,000 clones, about 88% seen once, with 0.72% in the top ten. Note on this clone: Antigen: not known.

General study results and limits: Compared with others, partial responders at 0.1-3.0 mg/kg displayed clonal expansion among the lowest. Blood T cells, both CD4+ and CD8+, expanded clonally by week 6 at 0.1 to 3.0 mg/kg. Some of the nonresponding patients also showed low levels of normalized T-cell clonal expansion.

This TCR was recovered from an adult with an advanced solid tumor such as melanoma, head and neck, liver or kidney cancer. The sample was CD4+ or CD8+ T cells sorted from blood, taken in a trial of the OX40 agonist ivuxolimab.

Here the CDR3 reads CATGWGFGLYGYTF. The CDR3 region has the DNA TGTGCCACCGGGTGGGGTTTTGGGCTCTATGGCTACACCTTC. V and J are TRBV6-6 and TRBJ1-2; D is unresolved. With 10 bases removed from V and 4 bases from J, the gap between germline ends came to 19 bases. Germline V gives CDR1 MNHNY, CDR2 SVGAGI (reference sequence). The CDR3 is made up of 14 amino acids.